Shown below are 4 T cell receptor beta chains from a single sample sequenced in a study of T cell responses to AZD1222 COVID-19 vaccine. The protocol was immunoSEQ multiplex PCR, while the TCRdb copy is restricted to in-frame clones and leaves out a portion. Seen here are 120,000 or so clones, just over 85% observed once, and the top ten hold 17%. This material consisted of peripheral blood, taken 28 days after the second AZD1222 dose. These TCRs come from an adult who received the AZD1222 COVID-19 vaccine.

The DNA of the CDR3 is TGTGCCAGCAAGATCCGCTCTGGAAACACCATATATTTT. This gives the protein CASKIRSGNTIYF. This chain uses TRBV7-9 with TRBJ1-3; D unresolved. Germline-derived CDR1 and CDR2 are SEHNR and FQNEAQ (reference sequence). Trimming removed 7 bases from V and 0 bases from J, with 7 bases in between. The CDR3 covers 13 residues.

The table lists this clone with a few counts. J is TRBJ2-7 and V is TRBV18, with 9 bases aligning to TRBD2. Germline values: CDR1 KGHSH, CDR2 LQKENI. The V and J ends lost 3 bases and 5 bases, in that order; junction bases with no gene match: 11. The CDR3 sequence is 16 residues long. This chain's CDR3 is CASSPSGLASSDEQYF. CDR3 coding DNA: TGTGCCAGCTCACCGAGCGGACTAGCGTCCTCGGACGAGCAGTACTTC.

In DNA, the CDR3 is TGTGCCACCAGCAGAGATCTTGGGGGCGTCTACAATGAGCAGTTCTTC. Its translation is CATSRDLGGVYNEQFF. The gene calls are TRBV15 and TRBJ2-1, with D maybe TRBD1 (6 bases). There are 16 residues in the CDR3. In germline, CDR1 is LNHNV, CDR2 YYDKDF (reference sequence). The V and J ends lost 0 bases and 3 bases respectively, with 12 bases between them.

The chain couples TRBV2 to TRBJ2-7; 11 positions match TRBD1. V lost 6 bases, J lost 4 bases, and 5 bases stayed unmatched. This CDR3 comprises 14 residues. Germline loops: CDR1 SNHLY, CDR2 FYNNEI. Written as DNA, the CDR3 is TGTGCCAGCAGCCGGACAGGGGGCGAATACGAGCAGTACTTC. Translation: CASSRTGGEYEQYF. Using reference TRBV2 and TRBJ2-7 for the parts outside the CDR3, the full variable domain is EPEVTQTPSHQVTQMGQEVILRCVPISNHLYFYWYRQILGQKVEFLVSFYNNEISEKSEIFDDQFSVERPDGSNFTLKIRSTKLEDSAMYFCASSRTGGEYEQYFGPGTRLTVT.